Each of the 13 T cell receptor beta chains below was sequenced from the same sample in a study of blood T cell repertoires in COVID-19. The assay was immunoSEQ multiplex PCR, and TCRdb's table has in-frame clones only and misses some. Seen here are over 150,000 clones, roughly 84% observed once, and the top ten hold 6.5% to 7.5%. Material: peripheral blood. These receptors originate from a woman aged 40-49 years with COVID-19, enrolled during active disease.

The chain employs TRBV6-5 and TRBJ1-3; 7 bases are a match to TRBD1. The CDR3 loop spans 15 amino acids. With 5 bases clipped from V and 2 bases from J, the junction kept 6 bases outside the gene matches. From germline, CDR1 is MNHEY and CDR2 SVGAGI. The CDR3 is CASSRTGNTGNTIYF. The CDR3 bases are TGTGCCAGCAGTCGGACAGGCAATACTGGAAACACCATATATTTT.

The chain recombines TRBV19 with TRBJ1-1, with TRBD1 matching over 9 bases. The CDR3 contains 15 residues. V shed 5 bases and J 5 bases; nucleotides not matched to a gene: 9. Germline loops: CDR1 LNHDA, CDR2 SQIVND (reference sequence). The CDR3 DNA reads TGTGCCAGTAGTGTTAGGGACAGGGTCGAAACTGAAGCTTTCTTT. Translation: CASSVRDRVETEAFF.

This clone was detected only a few times. V gene TRBV5-1 combines with J gene TRBJ1-4, with TRBD1 identical over 9 bases. This CDR3 is built from 14 residues. Unmatched junction bases numbered 2, after V lost 3 bases and J lost 5 bases. Germline V gene sequence: CDR1 SGHRS, CDR2 YFSETQ. CDR3 amino acids: CASSSGTGNEKLFF. In DNA, the CDR3 is TGCGCCAGCAGCTCCGGGACAGGGAATGAAAAACTGTTTTTT.

The rearrangement links TRBV5-6 to TRBJ1-1; D ambiguous. The CDR3 consists of 12 residues. V shed 5 bases and J shed 4 bases, with 9 bases lying between them. CDR1 and CDR2 from the germline V gene are SGHDT and YYEEEE. DNA for the CDR3: TGTGCCAGCAGACTTATAAGCACTGAAGCTTTCTTT. It encodes CASRLISTEAFF. The entire variable domain, with the rest obtained from reference TRBV5-6 and TRBJ1-1, is as follows: DAGVTQSPTHLIKTRGQQVTLRCSPKSGHDTVSWYQQALGQGPQFIFQYYEEEERQRGNFPDRFSGHQFPNYSSELNVNALLLGDSALYLCASRLISTEAFFGQGTRLTVV.

The V gene is TRBV28, the J gene TRBJ2-5, with a weak D call TRBD2 (6 bases). Trimming removed 3 bases from V and 2 bases from J, with 13 bases in between. Germline V gene sequence: CDR1 MDHEN, CDR2 SYDVKM. CDR3 length: 15 residues. The CDR3 region has the DNA TGTGCCAGCAGTTTTTCTGGGGGGTCACAAGAGACCCAGTACTTC. This sequence encodes CASSFSGGSQETQYF.

The chain uses TRBV6-6 and TRBJ1-1; tentatively, D is TRBD1 (5 bases). Trimming removed 0 bases at V and 3 bases at J, with 8 bases between. Per germline, CDR1 MNHNY and CDR2 SVGAGI (reference sequence). The CDR3 covers 14 residues. The chain's CDR3 is CASSYSGVDTEAFF. DNA for the CDR3: TGTGCCAGCAGTTACTCAGGGGTGGACACTGAAGCTTTCTTT.

The chain combines TRBV2 with TRBJ2-2; no clear D gene. CDR3 size: 12 residues. Trimming removed 10 bases at V and 5 bases at J, with 11 bases between. Germline V gene data show CDR1 as SNHLY and CDR2 as FYNNEI. CDR3: CANLNGTGELFF. The CDR3, as DNA: TGTGCCAACCTAAACGGTACCGGGGAGCTGTTTTTT.

The chain joins TRBV5-1 to TRBJ2-3; 9 bases match TRBD2. Trimming removed 0 bases from V and 1 base from J; junction bases left unmatched: 9. The CDR3 consists of 18 residues. Germline V gene lookup returns CDR1 SGHRS and CDR2 YFSETQ. The CDR3 sequence: CASSLEWRGGPGTDTQYF. The CDR3 DNA sequence: TGCGCCAGCAGCTTGGAATGGCGGGGGGGCCCCGGCACAGATACGCAGTATTTT. Full variable domain (rest looked up from reference TRBV5-1 and TRBJ2-3): KAGVTQTPRYLIKTRGQQVTLSCSPISGHRSVSWYQQTPGQGLQFLFEYFSETQRNKGNFPGRFSGRQFSNSRSEMNVSTLELGDSALYLCASSLEWRGGPGTDTQYFGPGTRLTVL.

This rearrangement joins TRBV3-1 (or the pseudogene TRBV3-2) to TRBJ1-3; a weak D match, TRBD1 (6 bases). Trimming stripped 1 base from V and 0 bases from J, with 10 bases between. The CDR3 runs to 16 residues. CDR1 LGHDT and CDR2 YNNKEL come from the germline V gene (reference sequence). This CDR3 reads CASSQGRTVSGNTIYF. The CDR3 bases are TGTGCCAGCAGCCAAGGTCGGACAGTCTCTGGAAACACCATATATTTT.

The gene calls are TRBV5-1 and TRBJ1-4; 10 bases match TRBD1. Trimming at V came to 1 base and at J to 0 bases, leaving 3 bases not matched to a gene. This CDR3 has 17 residues. Germline-derived CDR1 and CDR2 are SGHRS and YFSETQ. This CDR3 is CASSLRGQGATNEKLFF. The DNA for the CDR3 is TGCGCCAGCAGCTTGCGAGGACAGGGGGCAACTAATGAAAAACTGTTTTTT.

The chain uses TRBV5-1 and TRBJ1-2, with 9 nucleotides matching TRBD1. CDR3 size: 13 residues. Trimming cost V 4 bases and J 8 bases; bases outside gene matches: 6. Germline V gives CDR1 SGHRS, CDR2 YFSETQ. The CDR3 region has the DNA TGCGCCAGCAGCCCGGGACAGGGCGCGGGCTACACCTTC. Translated: CASSPGQGAGYTF.

This chain links TRBV5-5 with TRBJ2-3, with 11 bases that match TRBD2. V lost 1 base and J lost 2; bases outside the gene matches: 3. This CDR3 is 16 amino acids long. Germline CDR1 and CDR2: SGHKS and YYEKEE (reference sequence). The CDR3 DNA follows: TGTGCCAGCAGCTTGTATAGCGGGGGGGACACAGATACGCAGTATTTT. It is translated as CASSLYSGGDTDTQYF.

The rearrangement joins TRBV19 to TRBJ1-1, with 7 bases lining up with TRBD1. CDR1 LNHDA and CDR2 SQIVND come from the germline V gene (reference sequence). The CDR3 is 13 amino acids. The V segment lost 3 bases and the J segment 7 bases; nucleotides outside the gene matches: 5. Here the CDR3 reads CASSIRGTVEAFF. The DNA of the CDR3 is TGTGCCAGTAGTATCCGGGGGACAGTTGAAGCTTTCTTT. The whole variable domain, remainder taken from reference TRBV19 and TRBJ1-1, is DGGITQSPKYLFRKEGQNVTLSCEQNLNHDAMYWYRQDPGQGLRLIYYSQIVNDFQKGDIAEGYSVSREKKESFPLTVTSAQKNPTAFYLCASSIRGTVEAFFGQGTRLTVV.